A selection of T cell receptor beta chains follows, all from one sample in a study of T-cell reconstitution after alpha-beta-depleted transplantation in children. Each CDR3 protein is one row after TCRdb ran MiXCR on the PCR reads. The sample lists more than 400,000 distinct CDR3 sequences, roughly two fifths occurring once. This material consisted of PBMCs, taken before TCRalphabeta/CD19-depleted stem cell transplant. The receptors stem from a girl aged 2 to 9 with aplastic anemia, due to receive a stem cell transplant. CDR3s leave out the opening cysteine and the closing phenylalanine or tryptophan. Fields, in order: CDR3 length, V gene, J gene, CDR3 protein.

13,TRBV10-2,TRBJ2-1,ASSEFSGSFSEQF
12,TRBV5-1,TRBJ1-3,ASRDGSSGNTIY
14,TRBV18,TRBJ2-2,ASSRPLQGNTGELF
10,TRBV28,TRBJ1-5,ASSFSGQPQH
16,TRBV29-1,TRBJ1-1,SVERVTGGAIMNTEAF
12,TRBV7-2,TRBJ2-5,ASSRAGTYLPQY
12,TRBV27,TRBJ2-7,ASSFGLASYEQY
14,TRBV5-4,TRBJ2-3,ASSPVRGRDTDTQY
14,TRBV20-1,TRBJ2-1,SAPPGLAGYGHEQF
9,TRBV20-1,TRBJ2-5,SARLQETQY
12,TRBV5-1,TRBJ2-7,ASSSGQDPDEQY
12,TRBV6-5,TRBJ1-5,ASSYSGHNQPQH
14,TRBV5-1,TRBJ2-7,ASSTATGGGQYEQY
13,TRBV7-2,TRBJ1-5,ASSLAAGLNQPQH
13,TRBV5-1,TRBJ2-5,ASSLGQGAREPQY
12,TRBV20-1,TRBJ1-4,SARDSGGYEKLF
14,TRBV9,TRBJ2-3,ASSVGPIPQGDTQY
15,TRBV7-2,TRBJ2-7,ASSLAQGREFGYEQY
10,TRBV6-2/TRBV6-3,TRBJ1-5,ASRLSGSPQH
14,TRBV5-1,TRBJ2-3,ASRRTSGFGTDTQY
13,TRBV28,TRBJ2-5,ASSLLGLAGGAQY
12,TRBV4-1,TRBJ2-2,ASSPRTETGELF
14,TRBV5-1,TRBJ2-5,ASSHLVDRAKETQY
11,TRBV20-1,TRBJ1-2,SARRQLNYGYT
12,TRBV12-3/TRBV12-4,TRBJ2-2,ASSGLSRYGELF
13,TRBV20-1,TRBJ1-3,SARDSQPSGNTIY
15,TRBV7-3,TRBJ2-1,ASSPALGLANRDEQF
12,TRBV15,TRBJ2-7,ATSIFLAGAEQY
10,TRBV29-1,TRBJ1-1,SVGPGDTEAF
12,TRBV9,TRBJ2-1,ASSAGQGGNEQF
15,TRBV20-1,TRBJ2-3,SARDPNIVYRTDTQY
11,TRBV20-1,TRBJ1-2,SATRQADYGYT
18,TRBV2,TRBJ2-1,ASSEEPVAGVLSSYNEQF
9,TRBV28,TRBJ2-2,AVPAPGELF
12,TRBV20-1,TRBJ2-2,SARKGADTGELF
12,TRBV4-2,TRBJ1-1,ASSQDHGNTEAF
14,TRBV5-5,TRBJ1-6,ASSWADRERSSPLH